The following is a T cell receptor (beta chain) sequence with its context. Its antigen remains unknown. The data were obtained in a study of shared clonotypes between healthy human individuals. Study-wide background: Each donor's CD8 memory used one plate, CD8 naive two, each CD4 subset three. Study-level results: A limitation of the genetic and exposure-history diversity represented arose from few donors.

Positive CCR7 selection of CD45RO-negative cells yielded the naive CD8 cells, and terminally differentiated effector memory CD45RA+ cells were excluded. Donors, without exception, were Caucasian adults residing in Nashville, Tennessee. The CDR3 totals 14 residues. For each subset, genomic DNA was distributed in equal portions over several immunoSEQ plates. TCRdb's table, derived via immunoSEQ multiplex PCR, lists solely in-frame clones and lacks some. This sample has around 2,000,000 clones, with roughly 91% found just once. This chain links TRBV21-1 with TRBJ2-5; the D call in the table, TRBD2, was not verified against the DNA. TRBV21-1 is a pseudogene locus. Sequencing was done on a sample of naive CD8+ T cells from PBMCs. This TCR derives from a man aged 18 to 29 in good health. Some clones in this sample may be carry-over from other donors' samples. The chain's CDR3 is CASSKGTLEETQYF. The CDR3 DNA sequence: TGTGCCAGCAGCAAAGGGACTTTAGAAGAGACCCAGTACTTC.